This T cell receptor beta chain was retrieved from a study of post-analysis software for immune sequencing data. Study in general: There were relapsing-remitting, secondary progressive and progressive-relapsing multiple sclerosis among the disease courses included.

General study results and limits: Controls had lower frequencies than patients of four or five TRBV segments, which included TRBV5-6, TRBV5-1 and TRBV20-1.

J gave up 1 base and V 4 bases, and 5 bases lay outside the gene matches. From germline, CDR1 is SGHRS and CDR2 YFSETQ. The CDR3 contains 15 residues. The authors incorporated unique molecular identifiers into the TCR beta cDNA libraries. A single record per CDR3 protein comes from TCRdb applying MiXCR to the PCR reads. Found here are more than 450,000 distinct CDR3 sequences, 40% to 50% of them singletons; the top ten hold roughly 1.8%. In this sample, this clonotype turned up a few times. Its antigen is still unknown. Sequencing used blood. This rearrangement joins TRBV5-1 to TRBJ1-5; 7 nucleotides line up with TRBD1. This sequence originates from a girl aged 5-17 years with multiple sclerosis. The CDR3 region is CASSQQGLSNQPQHF. CDR3 nucleotide sequence: TGCGCCAGCAGCCAACAGGGGTTGAGCAATCAGCCCCAGCATTTT.